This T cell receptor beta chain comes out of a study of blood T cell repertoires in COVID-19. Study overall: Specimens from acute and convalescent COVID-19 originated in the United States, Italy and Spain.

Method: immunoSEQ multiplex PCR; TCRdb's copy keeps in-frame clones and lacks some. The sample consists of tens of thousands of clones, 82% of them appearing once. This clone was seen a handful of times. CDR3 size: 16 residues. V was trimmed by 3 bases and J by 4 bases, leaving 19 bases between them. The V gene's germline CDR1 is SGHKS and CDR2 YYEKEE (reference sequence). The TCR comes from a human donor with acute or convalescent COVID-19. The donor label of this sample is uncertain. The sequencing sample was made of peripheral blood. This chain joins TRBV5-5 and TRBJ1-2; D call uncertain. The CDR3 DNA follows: TGTGCCAGCAGCTCCTCTATAGCCGGGAATACCTATGGCTACACCTTC. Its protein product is CASSSSIAGNTYGYTF.